This TCR beta chain was recovered during a study of T-cell reconstitution after alpha-beta-depleted transplantation in children. By its share, this clonotype is medium-sized. CDR1 and CDR2 (germline): SGHTA, FQGTGA. Trimming stripped 4 bases from V and 9 bases from J, with 15 bases between. The length of the CDR3 is 13 residues. Preparing the TCRbeta library involved the use of unique molecular identifiers. TCRdb reprocessed the PCR reads with MiXCR, giving one entry per CDR3 protein. The repertoire holds under 6,000 distinct CDR3 sequences, about 7% seen once, with about 2% in the top ten. The chain carries TRBV7-3 and TRBJ1-1; D unclear. The receptor was isolated from a boy under two years old who had a stem cell transplant for SCID, so the T cells may come from the graft donor. The specimen was PBMCs, mostly from graft donor cells, collected 60 days after TCRalphabeta/CD19-depleted stem cell transplant. CDR3 sequence (DNA): TGTGCCAGCAGCTCCAACGCCGGGTCCAAAGCTTTCTTT. As protein: CASSSNAGSKAFF.